The 5 T cell receptor beta chains in this list originate from one sample, sequenced in a study of T-cell memory formation after mild COVID-19. Each CDR3 protein is one row after TCRdb ran MiXCR on the 5' RACE reads. The repertoire includes 450,000 to 650,000 distinct CDR3 sequences, roughly 17% of them detected once, and more than 10% sits in the top ten. The specimen was PBMCs or a T cell subset sorted from them (not recorded which). The source of these receptors is an adult woman who had mild COVID-19 (a few samples of this study predate the infection). Cell type and time point are not known.

The gene calls are TRBV20-1 and TRBJ1-5, with D uncertain. The CDR3 runs 16 residues. V lost 1 base to trimming and J lost 0 bases, with 13 bases between them. CDR1 is DFQATT and CDR2 is SNEGSKA in the germline V gene (reference sequence). DNA for the CDR3: TGCAGTGCTAGAGTTTGGGCCACGTATAGCAATCAGCCCCAGCATTTT. It yields the protein CSARVWATYSNQPQHF.

This clonotype was found a few times. The chain couples TRBV4-3 to TRBJ2-2; D perhaps matches TRBD2 (5 bases). The germline V gene encodes CDR1 LGHNA and CDR2 YSLEER. Trimming removed 3 bases from V and 5 bases from J, with 19 bases in between. The CDR3 sequence is 17 residues long. In DNA, the CDR3 is TGCGCCAGCAGCCACCATCCGGAGTACGGAGGAACCGGGGAGCTGTTTTTT. Protein sequence: CASSHHPEYGGTGELFF.

This clonotype was recorded once. The CDR3 loop reads CASGLDLGHPDGYTF. In DNA form, the CDR3 reads TGTGCTAGTGGTTTGGACTTAGGACACCCTGATGGCTACACCTTC. The rearrangement uses TRBV12-5 and TRBJ1-2, with D possibly TRBD1 on 5 matching bases. CDR1 is LGHNT, CDR2 FRNRAP, per germline. The CDR3 contains 15 residues. V lost 1 base, J lost 6 bases, and 15 bases lay in between.

This clonotype was seen many times. J is TRBJ1-1 and V is TRBV7-8; 9 bases line up with TRBD1. This CDR3 has 16 amino acids. CDR1 and CDR2 from the germline V gene are SGHVS and FQNEAQ. J gave up 7 bases and V 2 bases, and 11 bases lay outside the gene matches. Here the CDR3 reads CASSLRDRVLSIEAFF. In DNA form, the CDR3 reads TGTGCCAGCAGCTTACGGGACAGGGTTTTAAGCATTGAAGCTTTCTTT.

This clonotype was observed a handful of times. The chain recombines TRBV9 with TRBJ2-3; D remains ambiguous. The V and J ends lost 8 bases and 0 bases respectively, with 13 bases between them. Germline lookup yields CDR1 SGDLS and CDR2 YYNGEE. This CDR3 spans 14 amino acids. In nucleotides, the CDR3 is TGTGCCAGTGCCCGTGCGGAGAGCACAGATACGCAGTATTTT. Translated: CASARAESTDTQYF.